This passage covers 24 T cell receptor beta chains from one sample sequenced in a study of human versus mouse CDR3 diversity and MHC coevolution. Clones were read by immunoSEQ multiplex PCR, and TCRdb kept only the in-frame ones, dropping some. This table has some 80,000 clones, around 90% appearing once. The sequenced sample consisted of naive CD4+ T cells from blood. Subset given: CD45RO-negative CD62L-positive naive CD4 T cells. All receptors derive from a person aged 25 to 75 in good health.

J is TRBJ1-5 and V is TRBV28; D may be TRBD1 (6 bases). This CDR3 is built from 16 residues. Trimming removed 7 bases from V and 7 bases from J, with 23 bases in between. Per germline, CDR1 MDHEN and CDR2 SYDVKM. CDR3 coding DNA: TGTGCCAGCATGAGCGGGGGGCGGGGGGCCGGGCAGCCCCAGCATTTT. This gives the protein CASMSGGRGAGQPQHF. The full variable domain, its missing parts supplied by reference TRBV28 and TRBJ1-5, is DVKVTQSSRYLVKRTGEKVFLECVQDMDHENMFWYRQDPGLGLRLIYFSYDVKMKEKGDIPEGYSVSREKKERFSLILESASTNQTSMYLCASMSGGRGAGQPQHFGDGTRLSIL.

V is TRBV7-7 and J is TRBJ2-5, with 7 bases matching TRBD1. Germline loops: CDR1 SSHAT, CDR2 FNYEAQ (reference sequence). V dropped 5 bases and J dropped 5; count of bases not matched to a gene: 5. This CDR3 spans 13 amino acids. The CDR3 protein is CASSHRGAETQYF. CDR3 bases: TGTGCCAGCAGCCACAGGGGCGCGGAGACCCAGTACTTC.

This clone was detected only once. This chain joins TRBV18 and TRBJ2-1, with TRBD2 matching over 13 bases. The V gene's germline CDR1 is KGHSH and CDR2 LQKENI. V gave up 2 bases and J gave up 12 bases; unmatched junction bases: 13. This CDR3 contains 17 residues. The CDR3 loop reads CASSPATSGGIRLGQFF. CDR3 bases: TGTGCCAGCTCACCAGCGACTAGCGGGGGGATCCGACTGGGGCAGTTCTTC.

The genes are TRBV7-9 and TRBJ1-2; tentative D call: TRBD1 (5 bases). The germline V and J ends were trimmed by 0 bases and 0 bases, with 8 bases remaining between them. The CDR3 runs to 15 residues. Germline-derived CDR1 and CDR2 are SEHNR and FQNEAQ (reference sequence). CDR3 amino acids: CASSLAGLANYGYTF. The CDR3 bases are TGTGCCAGCAGCTTAGCGGGGCTTGCTAACTATGGCTACACCTTC.

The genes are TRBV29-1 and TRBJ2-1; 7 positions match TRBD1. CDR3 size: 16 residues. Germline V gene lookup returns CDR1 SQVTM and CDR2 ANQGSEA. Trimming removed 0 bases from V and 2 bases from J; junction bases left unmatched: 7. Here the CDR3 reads CSVEDPGQVTYNEQFF. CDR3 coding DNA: TGCAGCGTTGAAGACCCCGGACAGGTTACCTACAATGAGCAGTTCTTC.

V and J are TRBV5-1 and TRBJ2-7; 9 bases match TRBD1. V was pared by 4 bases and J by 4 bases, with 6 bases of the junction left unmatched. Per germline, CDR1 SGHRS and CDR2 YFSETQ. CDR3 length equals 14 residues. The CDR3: CASSIPGTGYEQYF. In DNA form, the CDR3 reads TGCGCCAGCAGCATCCCCGGGACAGGGTACGAGCAGTACTTC.

The CDR3: CASSMGGYEQFF. DNA for the CDR3: TGTGCCAGTAGTATGGGGGGTTATGAGCAGTTCTTC. The rearrangement links TRBV19 to TRBJ2-1; D may be TRBD2 (6 bases). The V and J ends lost 3 bases and 8 bases respectively, with 8 bases between them. Germline loops: CDR1 LNHDA, CDR2 SQIVND (reference sequence). The CDR3 has 12 amino acids.

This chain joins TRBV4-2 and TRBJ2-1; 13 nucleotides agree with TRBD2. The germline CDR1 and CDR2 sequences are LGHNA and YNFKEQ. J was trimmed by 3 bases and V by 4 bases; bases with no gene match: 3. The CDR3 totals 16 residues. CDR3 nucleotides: TGTGCCAGCAGCCTGGGACTAGCGGGAATCTACAATGAGCAGTTCTTC. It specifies CASSLGLAGIYNEQFF.

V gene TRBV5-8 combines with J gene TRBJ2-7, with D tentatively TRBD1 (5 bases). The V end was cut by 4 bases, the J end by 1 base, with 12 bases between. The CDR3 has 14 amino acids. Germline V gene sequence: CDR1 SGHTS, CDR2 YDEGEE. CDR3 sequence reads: CASSHRSRSYEQYF. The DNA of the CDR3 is TGTGCCAGCAGCCACAGGTCCCGTTCCTACGAGCAGTACTTC.

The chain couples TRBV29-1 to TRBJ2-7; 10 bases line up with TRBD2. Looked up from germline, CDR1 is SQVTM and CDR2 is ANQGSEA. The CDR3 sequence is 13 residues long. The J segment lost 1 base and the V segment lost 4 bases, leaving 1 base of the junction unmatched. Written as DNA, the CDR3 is TGCAGCGTTGGTAGCGGGGGGTCCTACGAGCAGTACTTC. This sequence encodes CSVGSGGSYEQYF.

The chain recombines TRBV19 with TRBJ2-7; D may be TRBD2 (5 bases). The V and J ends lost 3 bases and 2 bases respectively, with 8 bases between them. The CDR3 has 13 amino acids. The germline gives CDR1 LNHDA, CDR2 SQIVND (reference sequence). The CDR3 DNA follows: TGTGCCAGTAGTATTGGGAGTGCCTACGAGCAGTACTTC. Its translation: CASSIGSAYEQYF. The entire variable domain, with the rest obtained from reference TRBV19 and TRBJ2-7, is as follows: DGGITQSPKYLFRKEGQNVTLSCEQNLNHDAMYWYRQDPGQGLRLIYYSQIVNDFQKGDIAEGYSVSREKKESFPLTVTSAQKNPTAFYLCASSIGSAYEQYFGPGTRLTVT.

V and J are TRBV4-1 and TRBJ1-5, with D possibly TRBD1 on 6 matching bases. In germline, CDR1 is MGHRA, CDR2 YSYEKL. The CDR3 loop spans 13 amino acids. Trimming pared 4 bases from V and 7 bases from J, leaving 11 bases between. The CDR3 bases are TGCGCCAGCAGCCTCGGGACACCGCAGCCCCAGCATTTT. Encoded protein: CASSLGTPQPQHF.

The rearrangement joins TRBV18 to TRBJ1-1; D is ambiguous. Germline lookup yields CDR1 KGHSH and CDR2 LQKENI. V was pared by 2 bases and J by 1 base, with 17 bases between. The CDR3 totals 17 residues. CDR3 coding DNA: TGTGCCAGCTCACCAATCGGCCTACCCCGAGGGAACACTGAAGCTTTCTTT. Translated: CASSPIGLPRGNTEAFF.

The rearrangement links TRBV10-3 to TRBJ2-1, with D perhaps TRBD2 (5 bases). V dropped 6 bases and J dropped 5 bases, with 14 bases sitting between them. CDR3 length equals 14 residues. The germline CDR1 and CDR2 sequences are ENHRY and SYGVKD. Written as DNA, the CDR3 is TGTGCCATCAGGGTACGGGATCAAGACAATGAGCAGTTCTTC. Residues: CAIRVRDQDNEQFF.

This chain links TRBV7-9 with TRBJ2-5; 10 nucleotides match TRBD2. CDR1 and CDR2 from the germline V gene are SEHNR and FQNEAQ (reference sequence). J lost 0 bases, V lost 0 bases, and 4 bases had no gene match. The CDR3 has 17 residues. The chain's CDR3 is CASSLALLAGHQETQYF. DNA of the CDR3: TGTGCCAGCAGCTTAGCACTACTAGCGGGGCACCAAGAGACCCAGTACTTC.

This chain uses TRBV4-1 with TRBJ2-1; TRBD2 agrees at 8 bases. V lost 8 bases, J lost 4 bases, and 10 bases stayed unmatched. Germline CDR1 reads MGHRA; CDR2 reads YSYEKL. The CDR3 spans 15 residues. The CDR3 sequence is CASRLILAVYNEQFF. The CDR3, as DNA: TGCGCCAGCCGCCTGATACTAGCGGTTTACAATGAGCAGTTCTTC.

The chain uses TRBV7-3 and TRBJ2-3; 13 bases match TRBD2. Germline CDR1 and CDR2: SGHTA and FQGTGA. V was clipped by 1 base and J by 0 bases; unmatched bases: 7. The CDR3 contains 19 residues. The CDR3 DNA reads TGTGCCAGCAGCTTAAGGGGACTAGCGGGGACACTAAGCACAGATACGCAGTATTTT. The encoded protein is CASSLRGLAGTLSTDTQYF.

CDR3 nucleotide sequence: TGTGCCAGCAGCCCCGGAACCCCGACAGGAAACAATGAGCAGTTCTTC. Its protein product is CASSPGTPTGNNEQFF. The chain links TRBV11-2 to TRBJ2-1; maybe TRBD1 (6 bases). The CDR3 loop spans 16 amino acids. V was clipped by 5 bases and J by 5 bases, with 19 bases between them. CDR1 is SGHAT and CDR2 is FQNNGV in the germline V gene. Based on the CDR3 plus reference TRBV11-2 and TRBJ2-1, the full variable domain is EAGVAQSPRYKIIEKRQSVAFWCNPISGHATLYWYQQILGQGPKLLIQFQNNGVVDDSQLPKDRFSAERLKGVDSTLKIQPAKLEDSAVYLCASSPGTPTGNNEQFFGPGTRLTVL.

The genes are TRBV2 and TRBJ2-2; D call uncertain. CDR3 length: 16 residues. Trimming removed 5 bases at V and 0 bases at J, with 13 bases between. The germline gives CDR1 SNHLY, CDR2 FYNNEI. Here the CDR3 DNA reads TGTGCCAGCAGTCTGAGACGAGAGGCGAACACCGGGGAGCTGTTTTTT. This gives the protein CASSLRREANTGELFF.

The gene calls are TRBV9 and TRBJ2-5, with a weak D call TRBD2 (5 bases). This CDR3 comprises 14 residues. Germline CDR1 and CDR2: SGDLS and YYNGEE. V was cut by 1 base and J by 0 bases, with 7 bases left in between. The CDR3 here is CASSVTDYQETQYF. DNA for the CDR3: TGTGCCAGCAGCGTAACGGACTACCAAGAGACCCAGTACTTC.

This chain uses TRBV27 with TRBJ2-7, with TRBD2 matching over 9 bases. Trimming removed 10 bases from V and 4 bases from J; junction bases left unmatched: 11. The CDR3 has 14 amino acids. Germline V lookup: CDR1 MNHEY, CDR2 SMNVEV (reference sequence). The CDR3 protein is CATASREGQYEQYF. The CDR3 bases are TGTGCCACCGCCTCGCGGGAGGGCCAGTACGAGCAGTACTTC.

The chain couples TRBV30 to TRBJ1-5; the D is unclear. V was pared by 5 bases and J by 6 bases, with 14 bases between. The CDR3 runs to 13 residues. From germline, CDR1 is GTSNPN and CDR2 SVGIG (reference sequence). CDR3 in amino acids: CAWARGEGQPQHF. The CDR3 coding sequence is TGTGCCTGGGCCCGGGGAGAAGGTCAGCCCCAGCATTTT.

In DNA, the CDR3 is TGCGCCAGCAGCCCCGCCGGGACAGCCTCCTGGGAGCAGTACTTC. It translates to CASSPAGTASWEQYF. The rearrangement links TRBV5-1 to TRBJ2-7; 7 nucleotides agree with TRBD1. CDR3 size: 15 residues. J gave up 7 bases and V 4 bases, and 14 bases lay outside the gene matches. Germline V gene data show CDR1 as SGHRS and CDR2 as YFSETQ. Complete variable domain (other parts from reference TRBV5-1 and TRBJ2-7): KAGVTQTPRYLIKTRGQQVTLSCSPISGHRSVSWYQQTPGQGLQFLFEYFSETQRNKGNFPGRFSGRQFSNSRSEMNVSTLELGDSALYLCASSPAGTASWEQYFGPGTRLTVT.

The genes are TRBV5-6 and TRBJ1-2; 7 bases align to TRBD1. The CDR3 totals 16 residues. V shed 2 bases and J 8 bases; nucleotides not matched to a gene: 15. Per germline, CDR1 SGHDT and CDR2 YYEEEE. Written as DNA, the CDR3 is TGTGCCAGCAGCTTCCTACAAAGCGACAGGGCGGTGGGCTACACCTTC. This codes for CASSFLQSDRAVGYTF.